This section outlines one T cell receptor beta chain sequence together with its context. Its antigen remains unidentified. This entry is derived from a study of T-cell memory formation after mild COVID-19. J gave up 1 base and V 4 bases, and 6 bases lay outside the gene matches. CDR3 size: 15 residues. Per germline, CDR1 MGHRA and CDR2 YSYEKL. Regarding the study as a whole: Cross-reactive memory seemingly joined, as some responding clones were found in pre-infection memory.

One entry per CDR3 protein, called by TCRdb with MiXCR from the 5' RACE reads. Here the sample spans some 320,000 distinct CDR3 sequences, 15% to 20% being singletons. Sequenced input: PBMCs or a T cell subset sorted from them (not recorded which). The TCR was taken from a man aged 18 to 35 who had mild COVID-19 (a few samples of this study predate the infection). Cell type and time point are not known. The chain links TRBV4-1 to TRBJ2-7; TRBD2 agrees at 8 bases. The CDR3 region has the DNA TGCGCCAGCAGCCCAGTGGCGGGGGGATCCTACGAGCAGTACTTC. It is translated as CASSPVAGGSYEQYF.